This T cell receptor beta chain was sequenced in a study of STAT5B mutations in CD4+ large granular lymphocyte leukemia. CDR1 and CDR2 from the germline V gene are SGHTA and FQGNSA. The ends were cut back, 1 base at V and 2 bases at J, with 6 bases in the middle. The CDR3 consists of 14 residues. Assay used: immunoSEQ multiplex PCR; TCRdb lists only in-frame clones, some missing. The top ten hold 3.6% of the sample, which has 37,000 or so clones, 81% seen once. V and J are TRBV7-2 and TRBJ1-5, with no clear D. This receptor was identified in a human donor in good health. The sequenced sample consisted of CD4+ T cells from blood buffy coats. The CDR3 DNA reads as TGTGCCAGCAGCTTAGGCCAGGGCAATCAGCCCCAGCATTTT. Its translation: CASSLGQGNQPQHF.